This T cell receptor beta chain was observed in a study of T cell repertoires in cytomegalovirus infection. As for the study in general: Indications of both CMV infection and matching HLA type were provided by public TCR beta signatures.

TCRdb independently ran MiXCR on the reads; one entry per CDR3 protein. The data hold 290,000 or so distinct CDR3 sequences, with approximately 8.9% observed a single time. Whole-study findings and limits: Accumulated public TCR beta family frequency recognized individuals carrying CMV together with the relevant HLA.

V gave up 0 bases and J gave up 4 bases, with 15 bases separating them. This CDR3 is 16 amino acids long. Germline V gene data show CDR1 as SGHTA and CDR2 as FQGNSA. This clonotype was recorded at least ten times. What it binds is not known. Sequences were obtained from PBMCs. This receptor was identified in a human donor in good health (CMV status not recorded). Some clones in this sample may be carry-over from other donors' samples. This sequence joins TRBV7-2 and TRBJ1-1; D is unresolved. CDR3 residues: CASSLAYRADGTEAFF. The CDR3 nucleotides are TGTGCCAGCAGCTTAGCTTATCGGGCAGATGGCACTGAAGCTTTCTTT.